This T cell receptor beta chain was found in a study of cytomegalovirus exposure and HLA in healthy donors. Trimming cost V 5 bases and J 8 bases; bases outside gene matches: 9. This CDR3 is 15 amino acids long. The germline V gene has CDR1 LGHNA and CDR2 YSLEER. PCR involved 60 Vbeta and 13 Jbeta primers. Repertoires were generated with immunoSEQ multiplex PCR, while TCRdb's copy carries only in-frame clones and drops some. The sample holds some 190,000 clones, roughly 84% seen once. Sequenced sample: PBMCs. This chain joins TRBV4-3 and TRBJ2-1, with 10 bases matching TRBD2. The TCR comes from a boy between 2 and 10 years old in good health and CMV-seronegative. The CDR3 nucleotides read TGCGCCAGCAGCGAAAGCGGGAGGGGTATGTATGAGCAGTTCTTC. Its translation is CASSESGRGMYEQFF.